This TCR delta chain was identified during a study of γδ T cells in repeated Plasmodium falciparum infection. Study-wide results and caveats: Compared with Australian children, Malian Vdelta2-negative repertoires seemed more clonal, less diverse, less shared.

The germline V and J ends were trimmed by 0 bases and 2 bases, with 16 bases remaining between them. CDR1 TSWWSYY and CDR2 QGS come from the germline V gene. This CDR3 is 17 amino acids long. This clone has ten or more counts. The antigen is not known. At the DNA level, this CDR3 is encoded by other sequences in the same sample as well. Gammadelta T cells were flow-sorted from PBMC into Vgamma9/Vdelta2+ and Vdelta2-negative populations for bulk analysis. Both TRG and TRD chains were sequenced from each sorted sample. TCRdb re-called the multiplex PCR reads using CATT. The sample holds some 100,000 delta-chain clones, 1.4% seen once.

The TCR sequence derives from a pool of human donors (malaria-infected and uninfected, not separated). What was sequenced was gamma-delta T cells from blood. The chain recombines TRDV1 with TRDJ1; weak D call: TRDD2 (5 bases). This CDR3 is CALGELYLLNLTDKLIF. CDR3 nucleotides: TGTGCTCTTGGGGAACTGTACCTACTGAATTTGACCGATAAACTCATCTTT.